This entry concerns a single T cell receptor (beta chain). These data come from a study of graft-versus-host responses after intestinal transplantation. About the research overall: Recipients uniformly received anti-thymocyte globulin induction, followed by tacrolimus and steroids for roughly three years.

Sequencing used immunoSEQ multiplex PCR; TCRdb keeps in-frame clones, though not all of them. The sample shows 77,000 or so clones, approximately 92% of them seen only once. CDR1 and CDR2 from the germline V gene are SGDLS and YYNGEE. With 3 bases removed from V and 8 bases from J, the gap between germline ends came to 23 bases. There are 16 residues in the CDR3. This specimen was PBMCs, taken 98 days after intestinal transplantation. This receptor was identified in a human patient who received an intestinal transplant, so some T cells may come from the graft donor. The rearrangement links TRBV9 to TRBJ1-2; tentatively, D is TRBD1 (6 bases). The CDR3 loop is CASSDPPQGDTYGYTF. The CDR3 nucleotides are TGTGCCAGCAGCGACCCCCCACAGGGAGATACCTACGGCTACACCTTC.